The source of this T cell receptor (beta chain) is a study of shared clonotypes between healthy human individuals. V lost 2 bases and J lost 2, with 8 bases in between. The germline V gene encodes CDR1 SGDLS and CDR2 YYNGEE. The CDR3 is made up of 13 amino acids. Details on this clone: The same CDR3 can be traced to other DNA sequences in this sample.

The naive CD8 fraction comprised CD45RO-negative cells positively selected for CCR7 and excluded terminally differentiated effector memory CD45RA+ cells. Here immunoSEQ multiplex PCR was the method, and the copy in TCRdb shows in-frame clones only, minus some. Of some 2 million clones listed, approximately 95% are singletons. Source material: naive CD8+ T cells sorted from blood. The origin of this receptor is a man aged 18 to 30 in good health. The gene calls are TRBV9 and TRBJ2-7; possible D gene TRBD1, 6 bases. The CDR3 here is CASSVGAAYEQYF. The CDR3 DNA is TGTGCCAGCAGCGTGGGGGCAGCCTACGAGCAGTACTTC.